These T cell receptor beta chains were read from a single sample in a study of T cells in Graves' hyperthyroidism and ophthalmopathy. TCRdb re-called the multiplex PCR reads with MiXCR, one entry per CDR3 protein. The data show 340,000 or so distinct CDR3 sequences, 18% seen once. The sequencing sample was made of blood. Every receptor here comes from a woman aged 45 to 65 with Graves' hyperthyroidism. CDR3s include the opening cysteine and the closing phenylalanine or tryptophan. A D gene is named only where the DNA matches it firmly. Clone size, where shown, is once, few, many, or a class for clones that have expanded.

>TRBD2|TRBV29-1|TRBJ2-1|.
TGCAGCGTTGAAGGTCACGGACTAGCGGTTTACAATGAGCAGTTCTTC
CSVEGHGLAVYNEQFF
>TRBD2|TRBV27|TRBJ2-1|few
TGTGCCAGCAGTCATGGACTAGCGGGGGGGCTAGTGTCCTACAATGAGCAGTTCTTC
CASSHGLAGGLVSYNEQFF
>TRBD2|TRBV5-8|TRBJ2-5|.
TGTGCCAGCAGCTTGGATCGGACTAGCGTCCGGACCCAGTACTTC
CASSLDRTSVRTQYF
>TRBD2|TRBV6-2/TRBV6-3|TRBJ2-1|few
TGTGCCAGCAGCTTTGGACTAGCGGGAGCTAGTGAGCAGTTCTTC
CASSFGLAGASEQFF
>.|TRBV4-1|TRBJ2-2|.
TGCGCCAGCAGCCAAGGTGTCCCGAACACCGGGGAGCTGTTTTTT
CASSQGVPNTGELFF
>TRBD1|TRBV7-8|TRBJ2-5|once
TGTGCCAGCAGCTTAGAAAGCGCGACAGGGGGCGCGGGGGAGACCCAGTACTTC
CASSLESATGGAGETQYF
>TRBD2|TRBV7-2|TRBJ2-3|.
TGTGCCAGCAGCTTATACGGGACTAGGTTGTATTTT
CASSLYGTRLYF
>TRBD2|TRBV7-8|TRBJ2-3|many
TGTGCCAGCAGCTTAGCTAGGCTAGCGGGGATCACAGATACGCAGTATTTT
CASSLARLAGITDTQYF
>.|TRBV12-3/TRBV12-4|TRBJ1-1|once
TGTGCCAGCAGTTTAGCTCAGCAGAACACTGAAGCTTTCTTT
CASSLAQQNTEAFF
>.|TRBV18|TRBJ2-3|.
TGTGCCAGCTCACCGATCGAGGGGGTTGGAGATACGCAGTATTTT
CASSPIEGVGDTQYF
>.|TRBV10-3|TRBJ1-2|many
TGTGCCATCAGGGGGACCCGAGGACAACCGGGAGACTATGGCTACACCTTC
CAIRGTRGQPGDYGYTF
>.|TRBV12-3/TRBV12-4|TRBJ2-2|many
TGTGCCAGCAGTTCGTTGCGCGTCACCGGGGAGCTGTTTTTT
CASSSLRVTGELFF
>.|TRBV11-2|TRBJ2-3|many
TGTGCCAGCAGCTTAGTACCAACAGATACGCAGTATTTT
CASSLVPTDTQYF
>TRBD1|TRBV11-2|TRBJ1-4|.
TGTGCCAGCAGCTCACAGGGACAGGGGAGGGAAAAACTGTTTTTT
CASSSQGQGREKLFF
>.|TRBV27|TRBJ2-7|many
TGTGCCAGCAGAAGCCCAGGAGGGGGAAACGAGCAGTACTTC
CASRSPGGGNEQYF
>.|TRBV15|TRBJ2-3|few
TGTGCCACCAGCAGAGGGACTTCCGATACGCAGTATTTT
CATSRGTSDTQYF
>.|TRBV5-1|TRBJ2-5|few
TGCGCCAGCAGCTTCGCTTCTGGCCAGGACCAAGAGACCCAGTACTTC
CASSFASGQDQETQYF
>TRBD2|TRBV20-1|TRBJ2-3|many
TGCAGTGCTAGAGATACGGCGGGAGTATGGGCAGATACGCAGTATTTT
CSARDTAGVWADTQYF
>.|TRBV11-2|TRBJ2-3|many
TGTGCCAGCAGCCGTGGCTGGACAGATACGCAGTATTTT
CASSRGWTDTQYF
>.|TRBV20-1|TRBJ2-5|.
TGCAGTGCTAGCCCCATAGGGTACCAAGAGACCCAGTACTTC
CSASPIGYQETQYF
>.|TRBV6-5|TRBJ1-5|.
TGTGCCAGCAGTTACCCTACAGGGATGCCTCAGCCCCAGCATTTT
CASSYPTGMPQPQHF
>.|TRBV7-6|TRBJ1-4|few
TGTGCCAGCAGCTCGGCCCTGGGGAGCACTAATGAAAAACTGTTTTTT
CASSSALGSTNEKLFF
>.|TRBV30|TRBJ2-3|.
TGTGCCTGGGGGGTTTTCACAGATACGCAGTATTTT
CAWGVFTDTQYF
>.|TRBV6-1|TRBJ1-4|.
TGTGCCAGCCTCAGCCGGCCCCAGGGAGCCTCTTCGAATAGGCGAAAACTGTTTTTT
CASLSRPQGASSNRRKLFF
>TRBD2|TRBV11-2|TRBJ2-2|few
TGTGCCAGCACCGGGCTAGCGGGAAAGGACGGGGAGCTGTTTTTT
CASTGLAGKDGELFF
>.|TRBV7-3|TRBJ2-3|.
TGTGCCAGCAGCCCCTTTCAAGCAGATACGCAGTATTTT
CASSPFQADTQYF
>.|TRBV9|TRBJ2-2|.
TGTGCCAGCAGCCCCCGGGGACGTATCACTTCGAACACCGGGGAGCTGTTTTTT
CASSPRGRITSNTGELFF
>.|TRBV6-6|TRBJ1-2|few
TGTGCCAGCAGTTACTCGAACGCCGGAGGAGGCTACACCTTC
CASSYSNAGGGYTF
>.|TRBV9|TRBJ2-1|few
TGTGCCAGCAGCGTAAACCACCGGGGGAGCTCCTACAATGAGCAGTTCTTC
CASSVNHRGSSYNEQFF
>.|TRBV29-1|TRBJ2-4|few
TGCAGCGTTATGATGGAGGTGGGGGACATTCAGTACTTC
CSVMMEVGDIQYF
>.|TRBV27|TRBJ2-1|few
TGTGCCAGCAGTTTAAGCCAAAGTAATGAGCAGTTCTTC
CASSLSQSNEQFF